What follows is one T cell receptor (beta chain) and its context. This specimen belongs to a study of a mutant IDH1 vaccine in newly diagnosed glioma. Described time point: baseline, week 1 (first vaccination visit). Documented treatment: pre-vaccination baseline after standard-of-care therapy. The assay was immunoSEQ multiplex PCR, and TCRdb's table has in-frame clones only and misses some. This sample has approximately 70,000 clones, with roughly 78% found just once. The V end lost 5 bases, the J end lost 4 bases, and 6 bases lay between the germline ends. There are 12 residues in the CDR3. Per the germline V gene, CDR1 is WSHSY and CDR2 is SAAADI.

The specimen was PBMCs, collected from a glioma patient treated with radiotherapy, temozolomide or both. The TCR sequence derives from a man aged 45 to 65 with glioma. This chain uses TRBV10-2 with TRBJ1-5; the D is unclear. The CDR3 DNA is TGCGCCAGCAGTTTACTAAATCAGCCCCAGCATTTT. It is translated as CASSLLNQPQHF.